This TCR beta chain was captured by sequencing in a study of blood T cell repertoires in COVID-19. In the study overall: Sites in the United States, Italy and Spain provided acute and convalescent COVID-19 samples.

The data were produced by immunoSEQ multiplex PCR, yet TCRdb's version contains in-frame clones alone and is incomplete. The data contain about 220,000 clones, 80% to 90% of them singletons. This clone was counted only a few times. A far larger clone is only one base removed, so a read error is likely. Across roughly 25 US areas, participants ranged in age from 18 to 89 years. This CDR3 has 14 residues. Germline CDR1 SGHKS, CDR2 YYEKEE (reference sequence). The junction had 3 bases not matched to a gene; V was cut back by 4 bases and J by 0 bases. The chain links TRBV5-5 to TRBJ2-7; 8 nucleotides match TRBD1. This clonotype was obtained from a young woman in a cohort exposed to, infected with or recovered from COVID-19 (not recorded which). The sample consisted of PBMCs or T cells enriched from blood (not recorded which). In nucleotides, the CDR3 is TGTGCCAGCAGCGGACAGGGCAGCTCCTACGAGCAGTACTTC. It translates to CASSGQGSSYEQYF. Together with reference TRBV5-5 and TRBJ2-7, the CDR3 gives the full variable domain: DAGVTQSPTHLIKTRGQQVTLRCSPISGHKSVSWYQQVLGQGPQFIFQYYEKEERGRGNFPDRFSARQFPNYSSELNVNALLLGDSALYLCASSGQGSSYEQYFGPGTRLTVT.